These 21 T cell receptor beta chains came from one sample sequenced in a study of blood T cell repertoires in COVID-19 (dated by TCRdb to 2019 to 2021). Library preparation employed the immunoSEQ multiplex PCR assay. TCRdb retrieved this table from immuneACCESS and kept in-frame rearrangements only. Not all clones are present; in checked studies, unresolved V genes account for under half, and no reason is known for the remainder. For this sample the table gives some 58,000 clones, of which approximately 83% were detected only once. About 1.2% of the sample lies in the top ten. The sample taken for sequencing was peripheral blood. The receptor source for this set is a man aged 40-50 years with acute or convalescent COVID-19.

On this clone: This same CDR3 is encoded by further DNA sequences in the sample. In nucleotides, the CDR3 is TGCGCCAGCAGCTTTCGGGATACGCAGTATTTT. Protein: CASSFRDTQYF. V is TRBV5-1 and J is TRBJ2-3; D gene ambiguous. Trimming left V 2 bases short and J 6 bases short, with 4 bases between. Germline V gene lookup returns CDR1 SGHRS and CDR2 YFSETQ. The CDR3 extends over 11 amino acids.

The chain recombines TRBV2 with TRBJ2-2; TRBD1 might be the D (5 bases). The CDR3 is 14 residues long. V lost 2 bases and J 1 base, leaving 5 bases between the germline ends. CDR1 and CDR2 (germline): SNHLY, FYNNEI. CDR3 loop: CASSEQGNTGELFF. Here the CDR3 DNA reads TGTGCCAGCAGTGAACAGGGGAACACCGGGGAGCTGTTTTTT.

This chain connects TRBV6-5 to TRBJ1-1, with D maybe TRBD1 (5 bases). This CDR3 contains 14 residues. Germline V CDR1 and CDR2: MNHEY, SVGAGI. V was cut by 6 bases and J by 1 base, with 12 bases left in between. CDR3 DNA: TGTGCCAGCAGCCGGGACTCCAAGAACACTGAAGCTTTCTTT. Translated: CASSRDSKNTEAFF.

The sample holds a few counts of this clone. The chain combines TRBV3-1 (or the pseudogene TRBV3-2) with TRBJ2-1, with TRBD2 matching 13 bases. Germline V gene sequence: CDR1 LGHDT, CDR2 YNNKEL (reference sequence). The CDR3 sequence is 15 residues long. Trimming took 3 bases from V and 4 from J; bases not matched to a gene: 0. The CDR3 DNA follows: TGTGCCAGCAGCCAGACTAGCGGGGGGTACAATGAGCAGTTCTTC. It is translated as CASSQTSGGYNEQFF.

This clone was recorded once. The rearrangement links TRBV4-1 to TRBJ1-2; TRBD1 matches at 8 bases. There are 18 residues in the CDR3. The germline V gene has CDR1 MGHRA and CDR2 YSYEKL. Trimming at V came to 4 bases and at J to 2 bases, leaving 15 bases not matched to a gene. The CDR3 coding sequence is TGCGCCAGCAGCCTACGGGGGCAGGGGGCGTCGGGGAACTATGGCTACACCTTC. Its translation: CASSLRGQGASGNYGYTF.

The chain uses TRBV5-1 and TRBJ1-6, with 7 bases that match TRBD1. This CDR3 has 17 amino acids. J lost 9 bases, V lost 0 bases, and 12 bases had no gene match. Germline CDR1 reads SGHRS; CDR2 reads YFSETQ. CDR3 in DNA: TGCGCCAGCAGCTTGGACCCCCGGGACAGTGGGTCTTCACCCCTCCACTTT. Translated, it gives CASSLDPRDSGSSPLHF. The full variable domain, rest sourced from reference TRBV5-1 and TRBJ1-6, is KAGVTQTPRYLIKTRGQQVTLSCSPISGHRSVSWYQQTPGQGLQFLFEYFSETQRNKGNFPGRFSGRQFSNSRSEMNVSTLELGDSALYLCASSLDPRDSGSSPLHFGNGTRLTVT.

V and J are TRBV11-2 and TRBJ2-1; 8 nucleotides match TRBD2. The ends lost 5 bases at V and 2 bases at J; junction bases unmatched: 8. Germline V gene lookup returns CDR1 SGHAT and CDR2 FQNNGV. There are 16 residues in the CDR3. The CDR3 loop is CASSVLGSGAYNEQFF. CDR3 nucleotides: TGTGCCAGCAGCGTCCTTGGTAGCGGGGCCTACAATGAGCAGTTCTTC. The entire variable domain, with the rest obtained from reference TRBV11-2 and TRBJ2-1, is as follows: EAGVAQSPRYKIIEKRQSVAFWCNPISGHATLYWYQQILGQGPKLLIQFQNNGVVDDSQLPKDRFSAERLKGVDSTLKIQPAKLEDSAVYLCASSVLGSGAYNEQFFGPGTRLTVL.

The gene calls are TRBV30 and TRBJ1-2, with 12 bases identical to TRBD1. This CDR3 spans 16 amino acids. CDR1 and CDR2 (germline): GTSNPN, SVGIG (reference sequence). V shed 3 bases and J 5 bases; nucleotides not matched to a gene: 10. The CDR3, as DNA: TGTGCCTGGAGCGTCAACCGGGACAGGGGGCATTATGGCTACACCTTC. It yields the protein CAWSVNRDRGHYGYTF.

The chain carries TRBV14 and TRBJ1-6; 7 bases line up with TRBD1. With 4 bases clipped from V and 5 bases from J, the junction kept 5 bases outside the gene matches. In germline, CDR1 is SGHDN, CDR2 FVKESK. The CDR3 length is 15 residues. As DNA, the CDR3 is TGTGCCAGCAGCCGGTCCGGGACAGATAATTCACCCCTCCACTTT. The encoded protein is CASSRSGTDNSPLHF.

J is TRBJ2-7 and V is TRBV10-3, with D possibly TRBD2 on 6 matching bases. The length of the CDR3 is 12 residues. Germline V CDR1 and CDR2: ENHRY, SYGVKD. Between the trimmed V and J ends, which lost 5 bases and 7 bases, there was a span of 12 bases. CDR3 coding DNA: TGTGCCATCAGTCTGGGCGGGGAAGAGCAGTACTTC. This sequence encodes CAISLGGEEQYF.

The V gene is TRBV19, the J gene TRBJ2-2, with 11 bases matching TRBD2. This CDR3 comprises 19 residues. Germline V gene sequence: CDR1 LNHDA, CDR2 SQIVND (reference sequence). The trim removed 5 bases at V and 1 base at J, leaving 12 bases unmatched. CDR3 in amino acids: CASSQIRLAGIQNTGELFF. Here the CDR3 DNA reads TGTGCCAGTAGTCAGATTCGACTAGCGGGGATTCAGAACACCGGGGAGCTGTTTTTT. The complete variable domain, with remaining parts taken from reference TRBV19 and TRBJ2-2, reads DGGITQSPKYLFRKEGQNVTLSCEQNLNHDAMYWYRQDPGQGLRLIYYSQIVNDFQKGDIAEGYSVSREKKESFPLTVTSAQKNPTAFYLCASSQIRLAGIQNTGELFFGEGSRLTVL.

The chain employs TRBV19 and TRBJ1-1, with D hard to call. The V gene lost 3 bases and the J gene lost 4 bases, with 21 bases spanning the gap. In germline, CDR1 is LNHDA, CDR2 SQIVND (reference sequence). The CDR3 has 17 residues. As DNA, the CDR3 is TGTGCCAGTAGTATTGATGTTTATTCAGGCGGGAGCACTGAAGCTTTCTTT. This sequence encodes CASSIDVYSGGSTEAFF.

The genes are TRBV19 and TRBJ1-4; 10 nucleotides line up with TRBD1. The CDR3 has 16 residues. CDR1 LNHDA and CDR2 SQIVND come from the germline V gene (reference sequence). V was pared by 5 bases and J by 6 bases, with 9 bases of the junction left unmatched. The CDR3 loop is CASSSSGGQGYEKLFF. DNA of the CDR3: TGTGCCAGTAGTTCCTCGGGGGGACAGGGGTATGAAAAACTGTTTTTT.

This chain uses TRBV13 with TRBJ1-2, with 8 bases identical to TRBD1. Trimming took 5 bases from V and 7 from J; bases not matched to a gene: 9. Germline CDR1 is PRHDT and CDR2 is FYEKMQ (reference sequence). There are 14 residues in the CDR3. The CDR3 nucleotides are TGTGCCAGCAGCCCAAGCGTGACAGGGGTTGGCTACACCTTC. Translating gives CASSPSVTGVGYTF.

The gene calls are TRBV5-1 and TRBJ1-2; 11 bases line up with TRBD1. The CDR3 runs 17 residues. With 0 bases clipped from V and 5 bases from J, the junction kept 9 bases outside the gene matches. The V gene's germline CDR1 is SGHRS and CDR2 YFSETQ. This chain's CDR3 is CASSLAEDRGLRYGYTF. CDR3 bases: TGCGCCAGCAGCTTGGCCGAGGACAGGGGGCTTCGGTATGGCTACACCTTC. Combining the CDR3 with reference TRBV5-1 and TRBJ1-2 gives the whole variable domain KAGVTQTPRYLIKTRGQQVTLSCSPISGHRSVSWYQQTPGQGLQFLFEYFSETQRNKGNFPGRFSGRQFSNSRSEMNVSTLELGDSALYLCASSLAEDRGLRYGYTFGSGTRLTVV.

This clone was observed a single time. This chain uses TRBV11-3 with TRBJ1-1; the match to TRBD1 covers 7 bases. After removal of 5 bases from V and 7 bases from J, the junction contained 4 bases not matched to a gene. Germline V gene data show CDR1 as SGHNT and CDR2 as YENEEA. The CDR3 totals 12 residues. CDR3 protein: CASSPTGIEAFF. The CDR3 DNA reads TGTGCCAGCAGCCCGACAGGGATTGAAGCTTTCTTT.

This clone was observed a handful of times. This rearrangement joins TRBV20-1 to TRBJ2-2, with D possibly TRBD2 on 5 matching bases. Between the trimmed V and J ends, which lost 3 bases and 6 bases, there was a span of 14 bases. Germline assignment: CDR1 DFQATT and CDR2 SNEGSKA (reference sequence). The CDR3 runs 14 residues. The CDR3 DNA follows: TGCAGTGCTAGTAATCCGGGGTCGGCCGGGGAGCTGTTTTTT. This gives the protein CSASNPGSAGELFF.

This clone was seen only a few times. The chain recombines TRBV29-1 with TRBJ1-2; tentative D call: TRBD1 (6 bases). The germline CDR1 and CDR2 sequences are SQVTM and ANQGSEA. The CDR3 runs 13 residues. V shed 7 bases and J shed 3 bases, with 15 bases lying between them. The CDR3 is CSATTGTDYGYTF. CDR3 nucleotide sequence: TGCAGCGCGACGACAGGTACAGACTATGGCTACACCTTC. Full variable domain (outside the CDR3, taken from reference TRBV29-1 and TRBJ1-2): SAVISQKPSRDICQRGTSLTIQCQVDSQVTMMFWYRQQPGQSLTLIATANQGSEATYESGFVIDKFPISRPNLTFSTLTVSNMSPEDSSIYLCSATTGTDYGYTFGSGTRLTVV.

The chain recombines TRBV6-1 with TRBJ1-2; the D is unclear. Deletions cut 0 bases from V and 4 bases from J, with 9 bases between. The CDR3 contains 14 residues. The V gene's germline CDR1 is MNHNS and CDR2 SASEGT. The CDR3 loop is CASSEALTVYGYTF. The CDR3 bases are TGTGCCAGCAGTGAAGCGCTTACTGTCTATGGCTACACCTTC.

In this sample, this clone turned up once. J is TRBJ1-1 and V is TRBV10-2, with D maybe TRBD1 (6 bases). The V and J ends lost 8 bases and 2 bases respectively, with 21 bases between them. The CDR3 consists of 16 residues. CDR1 is WSHSY, CDR2 SAAADI, per germline. CDR3 protein: CASVGGHQAVNTEAFF. The DNA of the CDR3 is TGCGCCAGCGTGGGGGGGCACCAAGCCGTCAACACTGAAGCTTTCTTT.

The CDR3 protein is CASSGVAQYF. CDR3 DNA sequence: TGTGCCAGCAGTGGCGTGGCCCAGTACTTC. The chain recombines TRBV2 with TRBJ2-5; the D is unclear. Germline assignment: CDR1 SNHLY and CDR2 FYNNEI. With 4 bases removed from V and 9 bases from J, the gap between germline ends came to 6 bases. CDR3 size: 10 residues.